The next 5 T cell receptor beta chains were all read from a single sample in a study of vaccination effects on CD4 cells after COVID-19 (dated by TCRdb to between 2022 and 2023). Their cognate antigens are unknown. The ViraFEST assay stimulated PBMC with viral peptide pools and then used TCR sequencing to identify antigen-specific CD4+ T cell clonotypes by expansion. After 10 to 11 days of culture, CD4+ T cells were isolated with the EasySep CD4+ T cell isolation kit. Each participant got two doses of an mRNA SARS-CoV-2 vaccine, either BNT162b2 or mRNA-1273. Libraries were constructed by the immunoSEQ multiplex PCR assay. TCRdb retrieved this table from immuneACCESS and kept in-frame rearrangements only. Not all clones are present; in checked studies, unresolved V genes account for under half, and no reason is known for the remainder. This sample is represented by some 30,000 clones; around 67% of them were singletons. About 14% of the sample rests with the top ten.

Source: CD4+ T cells from PBMCs cultured with HCoV-229E spike peptides, taken after COVID-19 vaccination. Per the publication, the cell subset or site label means: HCoV-229E spike overlapping peptide pool stimulation. Receptors were obtained from a human donor who received a COVID-19 vaccine.

The chain has TRBV5-6 and TRBJ1-5; possibly TRBD1 for D (5 bases). Germline CDR1 reads SGHDT; CDR2 reads YYEEEE. V lost 4 bases, J lost 3 bases, and 8 bases lay in between. CDR3 length equals 13 residues. The CDR3 here is CASSEGPNQPQHF. The CDR3 nucleotides are TGTGCCAGCAGCGAGGGGCCCAATCAGCCCCAGCATTTT.

The CDR3: CASSSLQGVNEQYF. Written as DNA, the CDR3 is TGTGCCAGCAGCAGCCTACAGGGAGTTAACGAGCAGTACTTC. The V call is TRBV5-6, the J call TRBJ2-7; possibly TRBD1 for D (6 bases). This CDR3 region has 14 residues. V lost 4 bases to trimming and J lost 5 bases, with 16 bases between them. Germline CDR1 reads SGHDT; CDR2 reads YYEEEE.

V is TRBV10-1 and J is TRBJ2-2; 9 bases are shared with TRBD2. The germline V gene has CDR1 WNHNN and CDR2 SYGVQD (reference sequence). The CDR3 extends over 17 amino acids. V was pared by 7 bases and J by 8 bases, with 17 bases of the junction left unmatched. The CDR3 loop is CASTSRAGGTASGELFF. In DNA, the CDR3 is TGCGCCAGCACCTCAAGAGCGGGGGGAACCGCCTCTGGGGAGCTGTTTTTT.

V gene TRBV3-1 (or the pseudogene TRBV3-2) combines with J gene TRBJ1-4; D unclear. From germline, CDR1 is LGHDT and CDR2 YNNKEL (reference sequence). This CDR3 has 12 amino acids. Trimming shortened V by 1 base and J by 7 bases, and 4 bases separated the two germline ends. The CDR3 nucleotides read TGTGCCAGCAGCCAAGCTGGTGAAAAACTGTTTTTT. Protein product: CASSQAGEKLFF.

This clone was found a few times. The chain uses TRBV10-2 and TRBJ2-1; TRBD2 agrees at 11 bases. Germline V lookup: CDR1 WSHSY, CDR2 SAAADI. The CDR3 has 13 residues. Germline trimming cut 9 bases from V and 4 bases from J; bases unmatched to any gene: 2. CDR3 protein: CASRLAGYNEQFF. The CDR3 DNA reads TGCGCCAGTCGACTAGCGGGATACAATGAGCAGTTCTTC.